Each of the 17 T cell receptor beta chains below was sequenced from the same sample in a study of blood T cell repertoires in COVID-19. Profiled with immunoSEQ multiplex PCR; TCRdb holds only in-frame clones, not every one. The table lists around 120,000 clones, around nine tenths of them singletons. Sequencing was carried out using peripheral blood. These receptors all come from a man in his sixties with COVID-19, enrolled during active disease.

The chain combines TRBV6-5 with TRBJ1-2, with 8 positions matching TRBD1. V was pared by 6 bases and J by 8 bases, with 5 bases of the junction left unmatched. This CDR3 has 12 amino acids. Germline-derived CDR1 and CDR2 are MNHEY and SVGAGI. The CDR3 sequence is CASRDRARGYTF. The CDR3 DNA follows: TGTGCCAGCAGGGACAGGGCAAGGGGCTACACCTTC.

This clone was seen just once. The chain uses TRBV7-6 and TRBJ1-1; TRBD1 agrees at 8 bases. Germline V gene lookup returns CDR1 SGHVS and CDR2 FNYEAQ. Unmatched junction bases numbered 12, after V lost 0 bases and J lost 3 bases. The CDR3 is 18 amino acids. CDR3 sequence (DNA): TGTGCCAGCAGCTTAGCGGGTAGGGCAGGGGGCTGGGACACTGAAGCTTTCTTT. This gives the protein CASSLAGRAGGWDTEAFF.

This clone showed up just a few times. DNA of the CDR3: TGCGCCAGCAGATCCGGGACAGGGAGGGATGAGCAGTTCTTC. This sequence encodes CASRSGTGRDEQFF. The chain has TRBV5-1 and TRBJ2-1; 9 bases align to TRBD1. The germline V gene encodes CDR1 SGHRS and CDR2 YFSETQ. The J segment lost 8 bases and the V segment lost 5 bases, leaving 8 bases of the junction unmatched. This CDR3 is 14 amino acids long.

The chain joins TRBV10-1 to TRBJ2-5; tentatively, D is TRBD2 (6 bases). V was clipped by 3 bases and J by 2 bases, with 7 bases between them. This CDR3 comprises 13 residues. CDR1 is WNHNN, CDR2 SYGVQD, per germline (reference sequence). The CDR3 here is CASSDSGQETQYF. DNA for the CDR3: TGCGCCAGCAGTGACAGCGGGCAAGAGACCCAGTACTTC.

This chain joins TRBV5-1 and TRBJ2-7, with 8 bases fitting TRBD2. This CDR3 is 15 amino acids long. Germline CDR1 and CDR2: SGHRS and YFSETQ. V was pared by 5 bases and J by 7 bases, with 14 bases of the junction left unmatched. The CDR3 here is CASRPGTGGPGEQYF. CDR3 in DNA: TGCGCCAGCAGACCTGGAACGGGAGGGCCAGGGGAGCAGTACTTC.

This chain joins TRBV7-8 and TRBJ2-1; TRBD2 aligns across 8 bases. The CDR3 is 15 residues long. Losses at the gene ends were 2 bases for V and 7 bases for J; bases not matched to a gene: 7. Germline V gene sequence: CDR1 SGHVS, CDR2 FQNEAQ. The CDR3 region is CASSLHGRERNEQFF. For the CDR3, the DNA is TGTGCCAGCAGCTTACACGGGAGGGAAAGGAATGAGCAGTTCTTC. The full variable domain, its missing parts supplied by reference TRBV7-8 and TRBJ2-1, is GAGVSQSPRYKVAKRGQDVALRCDPISGHVSLFWYQQALGQGPEFLTYFQNEAQLDKSGLPSDRFFAERPEGSVSTLKIQRTQQEDSAVYLCASSLHGRERNEQFFGPGTRLTVL.

This chain's CDR3 is CASSLGHPSSYNEQFF. Here the CDR3 DNA reads TGTGCCAGCAGCTTGGGACATCCGAGCTCCTACAATGAGCAGTTCTTC. The chain links TRBV5-4 to TRBJ2-1; D unclear. This CDR3 contains 16 residues. Germline-derived CDR1 and CDR2 are SGHNT and YYREEE (reference sequence). Trimming shortened V by 0 bases and J by 0 bases, and 10 bases separated the two germline ends. The entire variable domain, with the rest obtained from reference TRBV5-4 and TRBJ2-1, is as follows: ETGVTQSPTHLIKTRGQQVTLRCSSQSGHNTVSWYQQALGQGPQFIFQYYREEENGRGNFPPRFSGLQFPNYSSELNVNALELDDSALYLCASSLGHPSSYNEQFFGPGTRLTVL.

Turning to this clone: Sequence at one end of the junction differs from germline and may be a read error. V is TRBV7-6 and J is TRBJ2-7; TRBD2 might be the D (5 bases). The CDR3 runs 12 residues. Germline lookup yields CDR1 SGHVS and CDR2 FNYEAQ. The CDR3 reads CASSSRDYVQYF. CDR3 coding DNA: TGTGCCAGCAGCTCCCGGGATTACGTGCAGTACTTC.

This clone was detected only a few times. This chain's CDR3 is CASSPRTGSSYEQYF. For the CDR3, the DNA is TGTGCCAGCAGTCCCCGCACGGGGAGCTCCTACGAGCAGTACTTC. The chain recombines TRBV7-6 with TRBJ2-7, with D possibly matching TRBD2 (5 bases). The CDR3 totals 15 residues. V was clipped by 6 bases and J by 0 bases, with 15 bases between them. Germline V gene sequence: CDR1 SGHVS, CDR2 FNYEAQ.

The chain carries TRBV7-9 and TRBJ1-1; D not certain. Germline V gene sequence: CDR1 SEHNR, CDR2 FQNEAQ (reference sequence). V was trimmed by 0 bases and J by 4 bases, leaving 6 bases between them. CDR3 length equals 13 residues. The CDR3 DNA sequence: TGTGCCAGCAGCTTAGCCGAGGTCACTGAAGCTTTCTTT. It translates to CASSLAEVTEAFF.

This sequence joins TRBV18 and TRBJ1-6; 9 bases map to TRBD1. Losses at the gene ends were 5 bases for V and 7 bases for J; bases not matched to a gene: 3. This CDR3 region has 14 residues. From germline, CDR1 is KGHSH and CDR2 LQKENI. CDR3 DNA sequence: TGTGCCAGCTCAGGGACAGGGTACAATTCACCCCTCCACTTT. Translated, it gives CASSGTGYNSPLHF.

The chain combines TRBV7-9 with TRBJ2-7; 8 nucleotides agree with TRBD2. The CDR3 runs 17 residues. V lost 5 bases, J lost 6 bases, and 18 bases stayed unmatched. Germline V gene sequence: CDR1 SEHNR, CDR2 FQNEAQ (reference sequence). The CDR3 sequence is CASSTRPISGILSEQYF. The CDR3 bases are TGTGCCAGCAGCACGCGCCCCATTAGCGGGATATTGTCCGAGCAGTACTTC.

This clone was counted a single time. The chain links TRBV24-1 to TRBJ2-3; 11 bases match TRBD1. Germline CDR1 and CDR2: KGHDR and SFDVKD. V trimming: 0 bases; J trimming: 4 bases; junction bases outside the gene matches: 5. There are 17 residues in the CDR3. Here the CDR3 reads CATSDLTGTGGSDTQYF. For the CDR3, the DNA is TGTGCCACCAGTGATTTGACCGGGACAGGGGGATCAGATACGCAGTATTTT.

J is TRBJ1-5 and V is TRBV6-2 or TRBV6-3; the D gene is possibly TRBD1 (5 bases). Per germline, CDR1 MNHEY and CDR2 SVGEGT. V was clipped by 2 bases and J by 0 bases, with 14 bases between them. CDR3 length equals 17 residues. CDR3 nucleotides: TGTGCCAGCAGTTACGGATCGACAGAGTATAGCAATCAGCCCCAGCATTTT. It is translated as CASSYGSTEYSNQPQHF.

The DNA for the CDR3 is TGTGCCAGCAGCTACGGGACAGGGACGTACGAGCAGTACTTC. It codes for CASSYGTGTYEQYF. J is TRBJ2-7 and V is TRBV5-8, with TRBD1 identical over 9 bases. V shed 3 bases, J shed 4 bases, and the junction held 5 bases outside the gene matches. The CDR3 runs to 14 residues. Germline CDR1 SGHTS, CDR2 YDEGEE.

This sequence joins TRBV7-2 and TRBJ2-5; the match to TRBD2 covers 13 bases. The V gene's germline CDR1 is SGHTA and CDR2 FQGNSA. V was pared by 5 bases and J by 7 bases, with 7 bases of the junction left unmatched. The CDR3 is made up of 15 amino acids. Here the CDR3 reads CASSRTSGSEGTQYF. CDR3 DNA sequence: TGTGCCAGCAGCAGGACTAGCGGGAGTGAGGGGACCCAGTACTTC.

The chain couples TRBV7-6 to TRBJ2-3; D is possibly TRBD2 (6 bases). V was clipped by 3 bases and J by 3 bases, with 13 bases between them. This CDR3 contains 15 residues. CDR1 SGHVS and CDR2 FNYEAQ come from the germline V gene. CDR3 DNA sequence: TGTGCCAGCAGCTTGCAGACTAGTTCGACAGATACGCAGTATTTT. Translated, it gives CASSLQTSSTDTQYF. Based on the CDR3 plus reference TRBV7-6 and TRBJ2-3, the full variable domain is GAGVSQSPRYKVTKRGQDVALRCDPISGHVSLYWYRQALGQGPEFLTYFNYEAQQDKSGLPNDRFSAERPEGSISTLTIQRTEQRDSAMYRCASSLQTSSTDTQYFGPGTRLTVL.